The clone carrying this T cell receptor (beta chain) turned up a few times. Its antigen is not known. This record belongs to a study of naive and memory T cell subsets. Study conclusions and caveats: Especially in CD8 cells, naive repertoires contained a few larger clonotypes, possibly CD45RA-re-expressing memory cells.

CDR1 SGHAT and CDR2 FQNNGV come from the germline V gene. The CDR3 has 16 residues. The V gene lost 2 bases and the J gene lost 3 bases, with 15 bases spanning the gap. The beta constant-region primer was an equimolar mix of two oligonucleotides covering TRBC1 and TRBC2. Four rounds of PCR amplified the ligated cDNA using nested alpha and beta constant-region primers plus SP2. TCRdb recomputed calls from the UMI-ligation and nested PCR reads with MiXCR, one row per CDR3 protein. This table has over 130,000 distinct CDR3 sequences, under 25% appearing once. The receptor was isolated from a human donor in good health. The J gene is TRBJ2-3, the V gene TRBV11-2; D is ambiguous. The sequenced sample was naive CD8+ T cells from blood. The CDR3 protein is CASSLRPLGITDTQYF. The CDR3 bases are TGTGCCAGCAGCTTACGCCCCCTGGGGATTACAGATACGCAGTATTTT.